This entry lists 7 T cell receptor beta chains sequenced from one sample in a study of identical twins. MiXCR, run by TCRdb on the 5' RACE reads, gives a single entry per CDR3 protein. The data show 250,000 to 300,000 distinct CDR3 sequences, nearly 9.5% seen once. These same data were also listed under a study on yellow fever vaccine responses in identical twins.

Sequencing was carried out using CD8+ T cells sorted from blood. The receptors derive from a woman aged 18-35 years in good health.

The chain couples TRBV27 to TRBJ2-1, with 13 bases matching TRBD2. This CDR3 has 16 amino acids. CDR1 and CDR2 from the germline V gene are MNHEY and SMNVEV (reference sequence). With 5 bases clipped from V and 9 bases from J, the junction kept 10 bases outside the gene matches. The CDR3 loop reads CASSPGGTSGDFEQFF. The CDR3, as DNA: TGTGCCAGCAGTCCAGGAGGGACTAGCGGGGATTTTGAGCAGTTCTTC.

There are many counts of this clonotype. The chain has TRBV20-1 and TRBJ2-1; 13 bases map to TRBD2. Germline V gene sequence: CDR1 DFQATT, CDR2 SNEGSKA (reference sequence). The CDR3 is 13 residues long. V dropped 3 bases and J dropped 10; count of bases not matched to a gene: 3. The CDR3: CSARGTSGAEQFF. CDR3 in DNA: TGCAGTGCTAGGGGGACTAGCGGGGCCGAGCAGTTCTTC.

A few counts support this clonotype. The V gene is TRBV7-6, the J gene TRBJ2-7; no clear D gene. The CDR3 totals 15 residues. V lost 3 bases to trimming and J lost 0 bases, with 12 bases between them. The germline V gene encodes CDR1 SGHVS and CDR2 FNYEAQ. The CDR3 nucleotides are TGTGCCAGCAGCTTTCGGCCTGATAGCTCCTACGAGCAGTACTTC. Encoded protein: CASSFRPDSSYEQYF. Complete variable domain (other parts from reference TRBV7-6 and TRBJ2-7): GAGVSQSPRYKVTKRGQDVALRCDPISGHVSLYWYRQALGQGPEFLTYFNYEAQQDKSGLPNDRFSAERPEGSISTLTIQRTEQRDSAMYRCASSFRPDSSYEQYFGPGTRLTVT.

This clonotype was seen many times. The chain carries TRBV6-2 or TRBV6-3 and TRBJ2-2, with D possibly matching TRBD1 (6 bases). In germline, CDR1 is MNHEY, CDR2 SVGEGT. V lost 4 bases and J 6 bases, leaving 15 bases between the germline ends. This CDR3 has 15 amino acids. CDR3 sequence: CASSLAGEGSGELFF. The DNA for the CDR3 is TGTGCCAGCAGTTTGGCAGGGGAAGGTTCCGGGGAGCTGTTTTTT.

This sequence joins TRBV20-1 and TRBJ2-3, with D unclear. CDR1 is DFQATT, CDR2 SNEGSKA, per germline (reference sequence). V was clipped by 2 bases and J by 0 bases, with 18 bases between them. The CDR3 is made up of 17 amino acids. The CDR3 is CSARPATRSTSTDTQYF. CDR3 sequence (DNA): TGCAGTGCTAGACCCGCGACCAGGAGCACTAGCACAGATACGCAGTATTTT.

There are many counts of this clonotype. The rearrangement links TRBV5-1 to TRBJ2-5, with D possibly called TRBD1 or TRBD2 (5 bases each). The ends were cut back, 1 base at V and 4 bases at J, with 14 bases in the middle. Germline V gives CDR1 SGHRS, CDR2 YFSETQ. This CDR3 contains 15 residues. In nucleotides, the CDR3 is TGCGCCAGCAGCTTGACAGGAGAAGAGGGAGAGACCCAGTACTTC. Translation: CASSLTGEEGETQYF. Full variable domain (rest looked up from reference TRBV5-1 and TRBJ2-5): KAGVTQTPRYLIKTRGQQVTLSCSPISGHRSVSWYQQTPGQGLQFLFEYFSETQRNKGNFPGRFSGRQFSNSRSEMNVSTLELGDSALYLCASSLTGEEGETQYFGPGTRLLVL.

The gene calls are TRBV7-2 and TRBJ2-7; 14 nucleotides agree with TRBD2. The length of the CDR3 is 17 residues. V dropped 3 bases and J dropped 2; count of bases not matched to a gene: 6. Germline CDR1 is SGHTA and CDR2 is FQGNSA. The CDR3 coding sequence is TGTGCCAGCAGCTTCTTTCCGGGACTAGCGGGAGCCTACGAGCAGTACTTC. Protein product: CASSFFPGLAGAYEQYF.